These 29 T cell receptor beta chains were all obtained from the same sample, sequenced in a study of PD-L1 blockade in urothelial cancer. Documented time point: pretreatment peripheral blood. Assay: immunoSEQ multiplex PCR; the TCRdb copy retains only in-frame clones and omits some. The sample gives around 45,000 clones, 82% of which show up once; approximately 2% is in the top ten. Specimen: PBMCs, collected around atezolizumab (anti-PD-L1) treatment. Receptors originate from a middle-aged man with urothelial cancer.

This clone was observed once. The rearrangement joins TRBV7-9 to TRBJ1-5, with a weak D call TRBD1 (5 bases). CDR1 and CDR2 (germline): SEHNR, FQNEAQ (reference sequence). V dropped 5 bases and J dropped 7 bases, with 18 bases sitting between them. The CDR3 covers 15 residues. CDR3 protein: CASSLSTGSGQPQHF. CDR3 nucleotides: TGTGCCAGCAGCCTTTCCACAGGTTCCGGGCAGCCCCAGCATTTT.

The chain links TRBV2 to TRBJ2-1, with 10 positions matching TRBD2. Trimming took 3 bases from V and 7 from J; bases not matched to a gene: 3. Germline V CDR1 and CDR2: SNHLY, FYNNEI. The CDR3 is made up of 14 amino acids. This CDR3 reads CASSEWTSGNEQFF. The CDR3 region has the DNA TGTGCCAGCAGTGAGTGGACTAGCGGTAATGAGCAGTTCTTC.

The chain employs TRBV28 and TRBJ1-2; 7 bases fit TRBD1. The CDR3 loop spans 15 amino acids. The V segment lost 6 bases and the J segment 4 bases; nucleotides outside the gene matches: 11. The germline V gene encodes CDR1 MDHEN and CDR2 SYDVKM. The CDR3 DNA follows: TGTGCCAGCAGCGCCACAGGGGTAGGCTCCTATGGCTACACCTTC. As protein: CASSATGVGSYGYTF.

As regards this clone: One end of the junction fails to match germline, which may point to a read error. The chain carries TRBV7-7 and TRBJ2-1; D call uncertain. This CDR3 has 13 amino acids. The germline V gene encodes CDR1 SSHAT and CDR2 FNYEAQ (reference sequence). The CDR3 reads CASSFDLWSEQFF. CDR3 nucleotide sequence: TGTGCTAGCAGCTTTGATTTATGGAGTGAGCAGTTCTTC. Based on the CDR3 plus reference TRBV7-7 and TRBJ2-1, the full variable domain is GAGVSQSPRYKVTKRGQDVTLRCDPISSHATLYWYQQALGQGPEFLTYFNYEAQPDKSGLPSDRFSAERPEGSISTLTIQRTEQRDSAMYRCASSFDLWSEQFFGPGTRLTVL.

The genes are TRBV6-5 and TRBJ2-5; D may be TRBD2 (6 bases). With 6 bases removed from V and 0 bases from J, the gap between germline ends came to 14 bases. CDR1 MNHEY and CDR2 SVGAGI come from the germline V gene. This CDR3 is 15 amino acids long. CDR3 amino acids: CASRYGGTDQETQYF. The CDR3 DNA reads TGTGCCAGCAGGTATGGAGGGACGGACCAAGAGACCCAGTACTTC.

V gene TRBV6-1 combines with J gene TRBJ1-2, with a tentative D call TRBD1 (6 bases). Trimming pared 6 bases from V and 8 bases from J, leaving 19 bases between. Germline CDR1 and CDR2: MNHNS and SASEGT. CDR3 length equals 14 residues. This chain's CDR3 is CASRLTGGGRGYTF. In nucleotides, the CDR3 is TGTGCCAGCAGGCTAACGGGGGGCGGAAGGGGCTACACCTTC.

This chain joins TRBV9 and TRBJ1-2; 8 positions match TRBD1. CDR3 length equals 16 residues. V was pared by 3 bases and J by 2 bases, with 9 bases of the junction left unmatched. Germline V gives CDR1 SGDLS, CDR2 YYNGEE. The chain's CDR3 is CASSERTGPWNYGYTF. In nucleotides, the CDR3 is TGTGCCAGCAGCGAACGGACAGGGCCCTGGAACTATGGCTACACCTTC.

The chain joins TRBV7-6 to TRBJ2-5, with D perhaps matching TRBD1 (6 bases). V lost 3 bases and J 4 bases, leaving 15 bases between the germline ends. Germline V lookup: CDR1 SGHVS, CDR2 FNYEAQ. CDR3 length: 15 amino acids. The CDR3 loop is CASSFRGYGGETQYF. In nucleotides, the CDR3 is TGTGCCAGCAGCTTTAGGGGGTATGGGGGAGAGACCCAGTACTTC.

This chain joins TRBV9 and TRBJ2-3; D unresolved. The CDR3 spans 15 residues. V was pared by 0 bases and J by 0 bases, with 8 bases between. Looked up from germline, CDR1 is SGDLS and CDR2 is YYNGEE. CDR3 sequence: CASSVGLTSTDTQYF. CDR3 sequence (DNA): TGTGCCAGCAGCGTAGGTTTAACTAGCACAGATACGCAGTATTTT.

The V and J genes are TRBV28 and TRBJ1-1; D is unresolved. V lost 1 base and J lost 7, with 10 bases in between. Looked up from germline, CDR1 is MDHEN and CDR2 is SYDVKM. The CDR3 contains 13 residues. This chain's CDR3 is CASSLSSPVEAFF. In DNA, the CDR3 is TGTGCCAGCAGTTTATCCTCCCCGGTTGAAGCTTTCTTT.

Written as DNA, the CDR3 is TGTGCCAGCAGTGAAAACAGGGAGCAGTACTTC. It encodes CASSENREQYF. V usage is TRBV6-5 and J usage is TRBJ2-7; weak D call: TRBD1 (5 bases). The CDR3 is made up of 11 amino acids. Germline CDR1 and CDR2: MNHEY and SVGAGI. V shed 5 bases and J shed 7 bases, with 9 bases lying between them.

This clone was recorded only once. J is TRBJ2-1 and V is TRBV7-2; D gene uncertain. The CDR3 is 13 amino acids. The germline gives CDR1 SGHTA, CDR2 FQGNSA. Trimming pared 8 bases from V and 0 bases from J, leaving 8 bases between. CDR3 sequence reads: CASSISSYNEQFF. The CDR3 nucleotides read TGTGCCAGCTCTATTAGCTCCTACAATGAGCAGTTCTTC.

This chain connects TRBV29-1 to TRBJ2-5, with D perhaps matching TRBD1 (6 bases). The CDR3 spans 14 residues. Germline lookup yields CDR1 SQVTM and CDR2 ANQGSEA. Trimming left V 3 bases short and J 5 bases short, with 16 bases between. The CDR3 reads CSVEAPTGRETQYF. DNA for the CDR3: TGCAGCGTTGAGGCCCCGACAGGCCGGGAGACCCAGTACTTC.

V gene TRBV5-4 combines with J gene TRBJ1-2; 7 bases agree with TRBD1. Germline V gene sequence: CDR1 SGHNT, CDR2 YYREEE (reference sequence). V dropped 4 bases and J dropped 0; count of bases not matched to a gene: 9. There are 16 residues in the CDR3. The CDR3 is CASSPGGTEANYGYTF. The CDR3 DNA reads TGTGCCAGCAGCCCAGGGGGGACCGAAGCTAACTATGGCTACACCTTC.

The chain links TRBV5-1 to TRBJ2-5; TRBD2 aligns across 8 bases. V lost 0 bases, J lost 5 bases, and 6 bases stayed unmatched. This CDR3 spans 15 amino acids. Germline lookup yields CDR1 SGHRS and CDR2 YFSETQ. The CDR3 reads CASSLAGRADETQYF. The CDR3 DNA reads TGCGCCAGCAGCTTGGCCGGGAGGGCCGATGAGACCCAGTACTTC.

The chain links TRBV6-5 to TRBJ1-1; D remains ambiguous. The V end was cut by 3 bases, the J end by 0 bases, with 5 bases between. The CDR3 contains 13 residues. From germline, CDR1 is MNHEY and CDR2 SVGAGI. In DNA form, the CDR3 reads TGTGCCAGCAGTTATAATCTGAACACTGAAGCTTTCTTT. Residues: CASSYNLNTEAFF.

As concerns this clone: The junction departs from germline at one end; a sequencing error may be responsible. The rearrangement links TRBV7-9 to TRBJ2-7; 10 positions match TRBD2. The CDR3 covers 15 residues. In germline, CDR1 is SEHNR, CDR2 FQNEAQ (reference sequence). The CDR3 reads CASSLGGSASGRVSF. CDR3 nucleotide sequence: TGTGCCAGCAGCTTAGGGGGCTCGGCTAGCGGGAGAGTCAGCTTC.

This chain connects TRBV7-2 to TRBJ2-1, with 9 nucleotides matching TRBD2. CDR1 and CDR2 (germline): SGHTA, FQGNSA. The J segment lost 9 bases and the V segment lost 2 bases, leaving 8 bases of the junction unmatched. CDR3 size: 15 residues. The CDR3 sequence is CASSLNRGRAVEQFF. The CDR3 bases are TGTGCCAGCAGCTTAAATCGCGGGAGGGCCGTTGAGCAGTTCTTC.

This chain uses TRBV18 with TRBJ1-3; D is possibly TRBD1 (6 bases). From germline, CDR1 is KGHSH and CDR2 LQKENI. CDR3 size: 13 residues. Trimming removed 6 bases from V and 4 bases from J, with 10 bases in between. CDR3 in amino acids: CASSSDRGNTIYF. In DNA form, the CDR3 reads TGTGCCAGCTCCTCGGACAGAGGAAACACCATATATTTT.

The chain combines TRBV25-1 with TRBJ1-5; 7 nucleotides line up with TRBD1. CDR3 length: 15 residues. After removal of 3 bases from V and 3 bases from J, the junction contained 5 bases not matched to a gene. Germline CDR1 and CDR2: MGHDK and SYGVNS. In DNA form, the CDR3 reads TGTGCCAGCAGTGACCTGACAGGGCCCAATCAGCCCCAGCATTTT. As protein: CASSDLTGPNQPQHF. The full variable domain, in which reference TRBV25-1 and TRBJ1-5 provide the parts outside the CDR3, is EADIYQTPRYLVIGTGKKITLECSQTMGHDKMYWYQQDPGMELHLIHYSYGVNSTEKGDLSSESTVSRIRTEHFPLTLESARPSHTSQYLCASSDLTGPNQPQHFGDGTRLSIL.

In its sample, this clone was seen a few times. This chain links TRBV5-5 with TRBJ2-2; 9 bases fit TRBD2. The CDR3 loop spans 16 amino acids. V lost 6 bases and J lost 6; bases outside the gene matches: 12. Germline CDR1 reads SGHKS; CDR2 reads YYEKEE (reference sequence). CDR3: CASNRGGGDESGELFF. The CDR3 bases are TGTGCCAGCAATCGAGGCGGGGGGGATGAATCCGGGGAGCTGTTTTTT.

This chain links TRBV2 with TRBJ2-2; D remains ambiguous. Trimming took off 6 bases at V and 4 bases at J, with 15 bases between the two ends. Germline V gene lookup returns CDR1 SNHLY and CDR2 FYNNEI. The CDR3 spans 15 residues. CDR3 protein: CASSTHAASTGELFF. CDR3 DNA: TGTGCCAGCAGCACTCATGCGGCTAGCACCGGGGAGCTGTTTTTT. The full variable domain, its missing parts supplied by reference TRBV2 and TRBJ2-2, is EPEVTQTPSHQVTQMGQEVILRCVPISNHLYFYWYRQILGQKVEFLVSFYNNEISEKSEIFDDQFSVERPDGSNFTLKIRSTKLEDSAMYFCASSTHAASTGELFFGEGSRLTVL.

The chain combines TRBV5-1 with TRBJ2-3; perhaps TRBD1 as D (5 bases). The CDR3 sequence is 16 residues long. Germline V gives CDR1 SGHRS, CDR2 YFSETQ. Trimming took off 0 bases at V and 0 bases at J, with 11 bases between the two ends. The CDR3 nucleotides read TGCGCCAGCAGCTTGGTGAATACAGGTAGCACAGATACGCAGTATTTT. Amino acids: CASSLVNTGSTDTQYF.

The chain has TRBV15 and TRBJ1-2, with 7 bases that match TRBD1. Germline loops: CDR1 LNHNV, CDR2 YYDKDF (reference sequence). J was trimmed by 4 bases and V by 0 bases; bases with no gene match: 5. This CDR3 is built from 15 residues. The CDR3 sequence is CATSREGGGFYGYTF. DNA for the CDR3: TGTGCCACCAGCAGAGAAGGGGGCGGATTCTATGGCTACACCTTC. Full variable domain (outside the CDR3, taken from reference TRBV15 and TRBJ1-2): DAMVIQNPRYQVTQFGKPVTLSCSQTLNHNVMYWYQQKSSQAPKLLFHYYDKDFNNEADTPDNFQSRRPNTSFCFLDIRSPGLGDTAMYLCATSREGGGFYGYTFGSGTRLTVV.

The sample holds one count of this clone. The J gene is TRBJ1-2, the V gene TRBV2; D is unresolved. The CDR3 spans 13 residues. V gave up 2 bases and J gave up 3 bases, with 7 bases separating them. CDR1 is SNHLY, CDR2 FYNNEI, per germline. The chain's CDR3 is CASSESSYYGYTF. CDR3 coding DNA: TGTGCCAGCAGTGAAAGCTCTTACTATGGCTACACCTTC.

In its sample, this clone is medium-sized. The rearrangement uses TRBV27 and TRBJ1-5; no definite D call. V was cut by 5 bases and J by 0 bases, with 8 bases left in between. Germline lookup yields CDR1 MNHEY and CDR2 SMNVEV (reference sequence). The CDR3 loop spans 14 amino acids. The CDR3 reads CASSPHDSNQPQHF. CDR3 nucleotide sequence: TGTGCCAGCAGTCCACACGATAGCAATCAGCCCCAGCATTTT.

This chain uses TRBV6-1 with TRBJ1-5, with D tentatively TRBD1 (6 bases). V lost 1 base, J lost 4 bases, and 11 bases lay in between. The CDR3 extends over 15 amino acids. Per germline, CDR1 MNHNS and CDR2 SASEGT. CDR3 coding DNA: TGTGCCAGCAGTGAAGATTGGACAGATAATCAGCCCCAGCATTTT. Translation: CASSEDWTDNQPQHF.

This rearrangement joins TRBV14 to TRBJ2-1; maybe TRBD2 (7 bases). Between the trimmed V and J ends, which lost 0 bases and 4 bases, there was a span of 22 bases. Germline V gene sequence: CDR1 SGHDN, CDR2 FVKESK. CDR3 length: 19 residues. The CDR3: CASSQDRGGGGLNYNEQFF. As DNA, the CDR3 is TGTGCCAGCAGCCAAGATCGTGGCGGGGGCGGACTAAATTACAATGAGCAGTTCTTC.

This clone was seen once. J is TRBJ2-1 and V is TRBV6-5; the match to TRBD2 covers 10 bases. The CDR3 loop spans 14 amino acids. V shed 6 bases and J 9 bases; nucleotides not matched to a gene: 8. CDR1 MNHEY and CDR2 SVGAGI come from the germline V gene. The CDR3 reads CASRPGLASSEQFF. In nucleotides, the CDR3 is TGTGCCAGCAGACCGGGACTAGCGTCTTCTGAGCAGTTCTTC.